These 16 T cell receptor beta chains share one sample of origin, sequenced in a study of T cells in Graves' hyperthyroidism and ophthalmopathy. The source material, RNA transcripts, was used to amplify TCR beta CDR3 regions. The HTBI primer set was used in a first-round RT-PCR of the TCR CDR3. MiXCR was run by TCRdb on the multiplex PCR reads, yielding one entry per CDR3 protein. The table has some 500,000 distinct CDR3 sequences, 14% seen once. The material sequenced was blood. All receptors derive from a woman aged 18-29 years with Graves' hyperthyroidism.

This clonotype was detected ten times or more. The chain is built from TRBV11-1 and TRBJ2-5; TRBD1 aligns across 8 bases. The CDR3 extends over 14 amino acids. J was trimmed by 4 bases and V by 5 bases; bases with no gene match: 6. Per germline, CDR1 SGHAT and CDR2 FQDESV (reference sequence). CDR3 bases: TGTGCCAGCAGCCAGGGACAGGAAAGAGAGACCCAGTACTTC. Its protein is CASSQGQERETQYF.

CDR3 bases: TGTGCCAGCAGCGTAGCCGTCAGGGGGAGAGGTGACTATGGCTACACCTTC. It specifies CASSVAVRGRGDYGYTF. The rearrangement uses TRBV9 and TRBJ1-2; TRBD1 matches at 7 bases. The CDR3 totals 17 residues. Germline CDR1 and CDR2: SGDLS and YYNGEE. J was trimmed by 3 bases and V by 0 bases; bases with no gene match: 11.

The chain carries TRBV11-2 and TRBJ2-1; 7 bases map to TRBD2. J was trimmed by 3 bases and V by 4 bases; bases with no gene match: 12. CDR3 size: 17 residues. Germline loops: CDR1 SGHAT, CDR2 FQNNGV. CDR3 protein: CASSSQQRGSLYNEQFF. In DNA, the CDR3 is TGTGCCAGCAGCTCCCAGCAGCGGGGTTCGCTCTACAATGAGCAGTTCTTC.

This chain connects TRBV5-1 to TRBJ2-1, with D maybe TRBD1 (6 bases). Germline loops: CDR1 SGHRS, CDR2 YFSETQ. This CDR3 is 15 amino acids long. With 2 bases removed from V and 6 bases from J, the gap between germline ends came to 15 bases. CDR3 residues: CASSFLQGMGNEQFF. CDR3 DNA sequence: TGCGCCAGCAGCTTCTTACAGGGAATGGGCAATGAGCAGTTCTTC.

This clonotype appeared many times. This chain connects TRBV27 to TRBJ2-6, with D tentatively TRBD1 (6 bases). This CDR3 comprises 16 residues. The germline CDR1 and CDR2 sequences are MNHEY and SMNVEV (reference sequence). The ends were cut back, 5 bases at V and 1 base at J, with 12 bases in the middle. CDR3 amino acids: CASSPYRVSGANVLTF. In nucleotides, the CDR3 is TGTGCCAGCAGTCCCTACAGGGTTTCTGGGGCCAACGTCCTGACTTTC.

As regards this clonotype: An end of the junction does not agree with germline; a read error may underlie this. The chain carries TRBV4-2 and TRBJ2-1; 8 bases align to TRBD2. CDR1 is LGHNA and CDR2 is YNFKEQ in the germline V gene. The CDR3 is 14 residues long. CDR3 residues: CAGSQAGVGGEQFF. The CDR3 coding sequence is TGTGCCGGCAGCCAAGCGGGAGTCGGGGGTGAGCAGTTCTTC.

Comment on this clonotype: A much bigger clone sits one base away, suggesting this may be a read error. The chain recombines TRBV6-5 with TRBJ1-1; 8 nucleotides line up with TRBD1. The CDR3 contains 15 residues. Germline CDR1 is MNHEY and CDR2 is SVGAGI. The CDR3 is CAGSYGQGWNTEAFF. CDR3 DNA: TGTGCCGGCAGTTACGGACAGGGATGGAACACTGAAGCTTTCTTT.

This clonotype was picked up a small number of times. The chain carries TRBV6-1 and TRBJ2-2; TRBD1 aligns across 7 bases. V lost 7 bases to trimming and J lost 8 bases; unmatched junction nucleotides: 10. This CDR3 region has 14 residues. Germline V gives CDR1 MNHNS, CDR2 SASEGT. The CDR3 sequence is CASTTDRNDGELFF. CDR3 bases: TGTGCCAGCACTACGGACAGGAATGATGGGGAGCTGTTTTTT.

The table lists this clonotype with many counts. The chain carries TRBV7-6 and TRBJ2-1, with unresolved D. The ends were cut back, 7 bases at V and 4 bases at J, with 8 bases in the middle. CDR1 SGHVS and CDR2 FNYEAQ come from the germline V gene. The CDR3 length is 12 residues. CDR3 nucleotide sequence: TGTGCCAGCAAAGGTCAATACAATGAGCAGTTCTTC. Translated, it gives CASKGQYNEQFF.

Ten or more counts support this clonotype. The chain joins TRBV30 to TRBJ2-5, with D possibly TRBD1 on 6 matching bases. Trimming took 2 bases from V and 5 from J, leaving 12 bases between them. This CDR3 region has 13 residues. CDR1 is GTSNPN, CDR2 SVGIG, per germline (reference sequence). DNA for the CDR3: TGTGCCTGGAGTCACAGGGTAGGGGAGACCCAGTACTTC. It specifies CAWSHRVGETQYF.

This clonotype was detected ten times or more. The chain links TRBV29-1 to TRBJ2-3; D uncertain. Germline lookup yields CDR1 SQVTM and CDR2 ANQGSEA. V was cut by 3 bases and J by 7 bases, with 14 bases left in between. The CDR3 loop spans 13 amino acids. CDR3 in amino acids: CSVEMTAPNTQYF. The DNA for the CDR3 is TGCAGCGTTGAGATGACGGCCCCAAATACGCAGTATTTT.

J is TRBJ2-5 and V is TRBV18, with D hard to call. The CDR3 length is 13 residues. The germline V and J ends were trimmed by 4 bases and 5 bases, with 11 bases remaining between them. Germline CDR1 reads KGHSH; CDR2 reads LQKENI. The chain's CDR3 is CASSRSPGETQYF. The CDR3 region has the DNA TGTGCCAGCTCACGTTCCCCCGGGGAGACCCAGTACTTC.

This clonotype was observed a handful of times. The CDR3 bases are TGTGCCAGTAGGCCGGGACTAGCGGACCTCACAGATACGCAGTATTTT. Amino acids: CASRPGLADLTDTQYF. The chain links TRBV19 to TRBJ2-3, with TRBD2 matching over 11 bases. In germline, CDR1 is LNHDA, CDR2 SQIVND (reference sequence). The CDR3 is 16 residues long. Trimming removed 6 bases from V and 2 bases from J; junction bases left unmatched: 7.

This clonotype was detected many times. The DNA of the CDR3 is TGCGCCAGCAGTGATCACAGGGCGTTTGGAGGCTACACCTTC. Translation: CASSDHRAFGGYTF. The chain combines TRBV10-2 with TRBJ1-2, with a possible D match to TRBD1 (6 bases). V shed 3 bases and J shed 8 bases, with 16 bases lying between them. The CDR3 has 14 amino acids. CDR1 and CDR2 from the germline V gene are WSHSY and SAAADI.

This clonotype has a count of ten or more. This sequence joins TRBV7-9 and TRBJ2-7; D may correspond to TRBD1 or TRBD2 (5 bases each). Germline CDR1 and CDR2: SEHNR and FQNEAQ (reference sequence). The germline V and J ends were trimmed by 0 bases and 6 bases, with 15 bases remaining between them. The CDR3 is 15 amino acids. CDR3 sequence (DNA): TGTGCCAGCAGCTTAGCGCTGGGGGTGTCGGCCGAGCAGTACGTC. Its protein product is CASSLALGVSAEQYV.

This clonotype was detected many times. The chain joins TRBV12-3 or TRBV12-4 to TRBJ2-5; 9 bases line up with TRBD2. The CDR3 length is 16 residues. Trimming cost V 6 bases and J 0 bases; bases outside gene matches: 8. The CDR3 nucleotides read TGTGCCAGCAGCCCCTTTGGACTAGCGTACCAAGAGACCCAGTACTTC. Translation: CASSPFGLAYQETQYF.